One and the same sample provided the 19 T cell receptor beta chains below, sequenced in a study of blood T cells in healthy people across ages. A J-beta primer mix and a sample-barcoded 5' primer were used in a second PCR of roughly 6 to 11 cycles. TCRdb re-called the 5' RACE reads through MiXCR, storing one row per CDR3 protein. The repertoire holds hundreds of thousands of distinct CDR3 sequences, with roughly 35% as singletons. Sequencing was carried out using blood. The receptors stem from a man between 18 and 35 years old in good health.

The chain couples TRBV2 to TRBJ1-5; no reliable D call. The germline CDR1 and CDR2 sequences are SNHLY and FYNNEI. The CDR3 has 14 amino acids. V was trimmed by 4 bases and J by 3 bases, leaving 10 bases between them. The CDR3 spells CASSGDGYNQPQHF. CDR3 DNA: TGTGCCAGCAGTGGTGATGGTTACAATCAGCCCCAGCATTTT.

Only one count was recorded for this clonotype. A much bigger clone sits one base away, suggesting this may be a read error. The gene calls are TRBV4-3 and TRBJ2-3; no clear D. CDR1 is LGHNA and CDR2 is YSLEER in the germline V gene. The CDR3 length is 13 residues. CDR3 protein: CASIQDSSDTQYF. The CDR3 nucleotides are TGCGCCAGCATCCAAGACTCGTCAGATACGCAGTATTTT.

This clonotype came up a few times. The chain links TRBV14 to TRBJ1-1, with D tentatively TRBD1 (5 bases). The germline V gene has CDR1 SGHDN and CDR2 FVKESK. The CDR3 sequence is 12 residues long. Trimming pared 2 bases from V and 5 bases from J, leaving 6 bases between. CDR3 in amino acids: CASSQWGTEAFF. CDR3 DNA sequence: TGTGCCAGCAGCCAATGGGGGACTGAAGCTTTCTTT.

Comments on this clonotype: A much larger clonotype is one base distant, so this may be a read error. The chain links TRBV10-3 to TRBJ1-6, with 8 bases aligning to TRBD1. The CDR3 contains 14 residues. CDR1 and CDR2 (germline): ENHRY, SYGVKD. As DNA, the CDR3 is TGTGCCATCTCCGGGACAGGCCGGAATTCACCCCCCCACTTT. Encoded protein: CAISGTGRNSPPHF.

This sequence joins TRBV20-1 and TRBJ2-5; TRBD1 agrees at 9 bases. V dropped 6 bases and J dropped 5; count of bases not matched to a gene: 13. The CDR3 length is 15 residues. Germline loops: CDR1 DFQATT, CDR2 SNEGSKA (reference sequence). The CDR3, as DNA: TGCAGTGCAACCAGATCCGGGACAGGGCACGAGACCCAGTACTTC. Amino acid sequence: CSATRSGTGHETQYF.

The chain couples TRBV20-1 to TRBJ2-7; possibly TRBD1 or TRBD2 for D (6 bases each). With 1 base removed from V and 3 bases from J, the gap between germline ends came to 13 bases. Germline-derived CDR1 and CDR2 are DFQATT and SNEGSKA (reference sequence). The CDR3 is made up of 14 amino acids. The DNA of the CDR3 is TGCAGTGCTAGAGGGGGGGCCGGGGGCTACGAGCAGTACTTC. Translating gives CSARGGAGGYEQYF.

J is TRBJ2-5 and V is TRBV12-3 or TRBV12-4; TRBD1 is a possible D gene (6 bases). There are 14 residues in the CDR3. Trimming took off 5 bases at V and 3 bases at J, with 13 bases between the two ends. CDR3 sequence: CASSDGTHKETQYF. In DNA, the CDR3 is TGTGCCAGCAGTGACGGGACACATAAAGAGACCCAGTACTTC.

The chain joins TRBV10-3 to TRBJ2-7, with D uncertain. The CDR3 totals 13 residues. V lost 4 bases, J lost 7 bases, and 14 bases lay in between. Per the germline V gene, CDR1 is ENHRY and CDR2 is SYGVKD. Here the CDR3 DNA reads TGTGCCATCAGTGTAACGCAGGAAAATGAGCAGTACTTC. Translating gives CAISVTQENEQYF.

This clonotype was recorded once. CDR3 amino acids: CACPAPVNVGRAKTYSEQFF. CDR3 DNA: TGTGCCTGCCCCGCGCCAGTCAACGTGGGCAGAGCGAAAACCTACAGCGAGCAGTTCTTC. The chain is built from TRBV6-1 and TRBJ2-1; D not resolved. The CDR3 sequence is 20 residues long. Trimming removed 11 bases at V and 10 bases at J, with 42 bases between. Germline V gene data show CDR1 as MNHNS and CDR2 as SASEGT.

This clonotype was observed a few times. The rearrangement uses TRBV15 and TRBJ1-1; D is unclear. CDR3 size: 13 residues. CDR1 LNHNV and CDR2 YYDKDF come from the germline V gene (reference sequence). V lost 5 bases and J lost 6, with 13 bases in between. The CDR3 region is CATSPRVVPEAFF. In nucleotides, the CDR3 is TGTGCCACCAGCCCCCGGGTCGTTCCTGAAGCTTTCTTT.

This clonotype was seen a single time. Here the CDR3 reads CASSWGRGQETQYF. CDR3 in DNA: TGTGCCAGCAGCTGGGGACGGGGCCAAGAGACCCAGTACTTC. The chain uses TRBV5-5 and TRBJ2-5; D is possibly TRBD1 or TRBD2 (5 bases each). This CDR3 comprises 14 residues. CDR1 and CDR2 from the germline V gene are SGHKS and YYEKEE (reference sequence). The V end lost 3 bases, the J end lost 1 base, and 10 bases lay between the germline ends. The full variable domain, completed using reference TRBV5-5 and TRBJ2-5, is DAGVTQSPTHLIKTRGQQVTLRCSPISGHKSVSWYQQVLGQGPQFIFQYYEKEERGRGNFPDRFSARQFPNYSSELNVNALLLGDSALYLCASSWGRGQETQYFGPGTRLLVL.

The chain carries TRBV4-3 and TRBJ2-3; D is possibly TRBD1 or TRBD2 (5 bases each). The CDR3 consists of 15 residues. The V gene's germline CDR1 is LGHNA and CDR2 YSLEER. Trimming shortened V by 3 bases and J by 0 bases, and 10 bases separated the two germline ends. CDR3 region: CASSQGRPSTDTQYF. In DNA form, the CDR3 reads TGCGCCAGCAGCCAGGGACGACCTAGCACAGATACGCAGTATTTT.

This clonotype was counted ten times or more. J is TRBJ2-1 and V is TRBV6-5; perhaps TRBD2 as D (7 bases). Germline V gene sequence: CDR1 MNHEY, CDR2 SVGAGI. CDR3 length equals 14 residues. Trimming removed 2 bases from V and 4 bases from J, with 9 bases in between. The CDR3 region is CASSYGGAYNEQFF. CDR3 coding DNA: TGTGCCAGCAGTTACGGGGGGGCATACAATGAGCAGTTCTTC.

At least ten counts were recorded for this clonotype. The rearrangement links TRBV5-5 to TRBJ2-3, with 12 nucleotides matching TRBD2. V shed 2 bases and J 7 bases; nucleotides not matched to a gene: 5. CDR3 length: 15 residues. CDR1 is SGHKS and CDR2 is YYEKEE in the germline V gene (reference sequence). The CDR3 coding sequence is TGTGCCAGCAGCTTAGGACTAGCGGGGATGTATACGCAGTATTTT. Its translation: CASSLGLAGMYTQYF. The full variable domain, rest sourced from reference TRBV5-5 and TRBJ2-3, is DAGVTQSPTHLIKTRGQQVTLRCSPISGHKSVSWYQQVLGQGPQFIFQYYEKEERGRGNFPDRFSARQFPNYSSELNVNALLLGDSALYLCASSLGLAGMYTQYFGPGTRLTVL.

The chain employs TRBV27 and TRBJ2-1; 7 nucleotides agree with TRBD1. The CDR3 consists of 15 residues. CDR1 MNHEY and CDR2 SMNVEV come from the germline V gene (reference sequence). V shed 6 bases and J 0 bases; nucleotides not matched to a gene: 5. CDR3: CASRTGSSSYNEQFF. The CDR3, as DNA: TGTGCCAGCAGGACAGGGTCCAGCTCCTACAATGAGCAGTTCTTC.

This clonotype was found a few times. The chain links TRBV6-2 or TRBV6-3 to TRBJ2-5, with D perhaps TRBD1 or TRBD2 (5 bases each). The DNA end is a closer match to TRBJ2-7, so the J assignment may be wrong. This CDR3 has 13 amino acids. Germline V gene data show CDR1 as MNHEY and CDR2 as SVGEGT. Here the CDR3 DNA reads TGTGCCAGCAGTTTTGGGGACGGTTACGAGCAGTACTTC. Translation: CASSFGDGYEQYF.

This clonotype has a handful of counts. This chain joins TRBV6-1 and TRBJ2-4; D is undetermined. Germline V gene data show CDR1 as MNHNS and CDR2 as SASEGT. This CDR3 spans 11 amino acids. V lost 2 bases and J 6 bases, leaving 2 bases between the germline ends. Written as DNA, the CDR3 is TGTGCCAGCAGTGAAAGAAACATTCAGTACTTC. The encoded protein is CASSERNIQYF.

Details on this clonotype: This may be a read error: a much more frequent sequence differs by one nucleotide. V and J are TRBV12-3 or TRBV12-4 and TRBJ2-5; no reliable D call. This CDR3 comprises 15 residues. The CDR3 loop reads CASSSSGRAQGTQYF. DNA for the CDR3: TGTGCCAGCAGCTCTAGTGGCAGAGCTCAAGGGACCCAGTACTTC.

This clonotype was detected once. A junction end diverges from the germline sequence, so it may reflect a read error. V is TRBV6-5 and J is TRBJ2-3; the D gene is possibly TRBD2 (7 bases). Looked up from germline, CDR1 is MNHEY and CDR2 is SVGAGI. CDR3 size: 17 residues. The CDR3 loop is CVSSYSSGGFGTDTQYF. Here the CDR3 DNA reads TGTGTCAGCAGTTACTCTTCGGGGGGCTTCGGCACAGATACGCAGTATTTT.